Presented here are 9 T cell receptor beta chains from one specimen sequenced in a study of control samples from healthy donors and cancer patients. Clones were sequenced by immunoSEQ multiplex PCR, and TCRdb holds only the in-frame ones, with some missing. The sample shows about 63,000 clones, 85% of them seen only once. Sequencing used blood. The receptors come from a middle-aged man in good health.

V is TRBV10-3 and J is TRBJ1-2, with 11 bases lining up with TRBD1. V dropped 11 bases and J dropped 2; count of bases not matched to a gene: 13. The CDR3 covers 16 residues. The germline gives CDR1 ENHRY, CDR2 SYGVKD. CDR3 amino acids: CASSAGQGASNYGYTF. DNA of the CDR3: TGTGCCTCCTCGGCCGGACAGGGGGCGTCAAACTATGGCTACACCTTC.

J is TRBJ2-7 and V is TRBV19; TRBD1 matches 7 bases. The CDR3 totals 16 residues. The V segment lost 5 bases and the J segment 3 bases; nucleotides outside the gene matches: 13. Per the germline V gene, CDR1 is LNHDA and CDR2 is SQIVND (reference sequence). The chain's CDR3 is CASSPPARGLIYEQYF. CDR3 in DNA: TGTGCCAGTAGTCCCCCCGCCAGGGGGTTAATCTACGAGCAGTACTTC.

The gene calls are TRBV6-5 and TRBJ1-1, with D possibly TRBD1 on 5 matching bases. The CDR3 runs to 14 residues. Per germline, CDR1 MNHEY and CDR2 SVGAGI. The V and J ends lost 8 bases and 3 bases respectively, with 16 bases between them. The CDR3 is CASEWGGGDTEAFF. CDR3 nucleotides: TGTGCCAGCGAGTGGGGGGGAGGAGACACTGAAGCTTTCTTT.

The chain has TRBV6-5 and TRBJ1-5; 8 nucleotides match TRBD1. Germline V CDR1 and CDR2: MNHEY, SVGAGI. The length of the CDR3 is 13 residues. J lost 7 bases, V lost 6 bases, and 5 bases had no gene match. CDR3 amino acids: CASRDRDAQPQHF. The DNA of the CDR3 is TGTGCCAGCAGGGACAGGGACGCCCAGCCCCAGCATTTT.

The chain employs TRBV12-3 or TRBV12-4 and TRBJ1-1, with unresolved D. CDR3 length equals 12 residues. Trimming stripped 6 bases from V and 10 bases from J, with 15 bases between. CDR3 nucleotide sequence: TGTGCCAGCAGCCTCCGGACGGGAATAGCTTTCTTT. It yields the protein CASSLRTGIAFF.

The chain has TRBV15 and TRBJ1-5; D is ambiguous. Germline lookup yields CDR1 LNHNV and CDR2 YYDKDF (reference sequence). CDR3 size: 14 residues. The V end was cut by 4 bases, the J end by 4 bases, with 11 bases between. The CDR3 here is CATSMRGGNQPQHF. CDR3 coding DNA: TGTGCCACCAGCATGAGAGGAGGGAATCAGCCCCAGCATTTT.

The chain links TRBV7-8 to TRBJ2-7; 7 nucleotides agree with TRBD2. Trimming took 5 bases from V and 2 from J; bases not matched to a gene: 3. This CDR3 comprises 13 residues. In germline, CDR1 is SGHVS, CDR2 FQNEAQ. The CDR3 reads CASSLAGAYEQYF. The CDR3 DNA reads TGTGCCAGCAGCCTCGCGGGGGCCTACGAGCAGTACTTC.

This clone was detected only a few times. The chain employs TRBV7-7 and TRBJ2-1; D may match TRBD1 or TRBD2 (7 bases each). The germline gives CDR1 SSHAT, CDR2 FNYEAQ (reference sequence). The CDR3 is 16 amino acids. The ends were cut back, 1 base at V and 2 bases at J, with 12 bases in the middle. For the CDR3, the DNA is TGTGCCAGCAGCTTAGGCAGGGGGGGAGCCTACAATGAGCAGTTCTTC. It codes for CASSLGRGGAYNEQFF. The variable domain in full, with the rest retrieved from reference TRBV7-7 and TRBJ2-1, is GAGVSQSPRYKVTKRGQDVTLRCDPISSHATLYWYQQALGQGPEFLTYFNYEAQPDKSGLPSDRFSAERPEGSISTLTIQRTEQRDSAMYRCASSLGRGGAYNEQFFGPGTRLTVL.

The chain has TRBV30 and TRBJ1-1; possible D gene TRBD1, 6 bases. The CDR3 sequence is 14 residues long. Germline V lookup: CDR1 GTSNPN, CDR2 SVGIG (reference sequence). Trimming took 3 bases from V and 0 from J, leaving 11 bases between them. CDR3 in DNA: TGTGCCTGGAGAGGGGACACCATGAACACTGAAGCTTTCTTT. This translates into CAWRGDTMNTEAFF.